The rows below give T cell receptor beta chains drawn from one sample of a study of cytomegalovirus exposure and HLA in healthy donors. TCRdb's table, derived via immunoSEQ multiplex PCR, lists solely in-frame clones and lacks some. Counted here are about 220,000 clones, roughly 80% occurring once; the ten biggest clones make up 5% to 6%. The sequenced sample consisted of PBMCs. These receptors were taken from a woman between 40 and 50 years old in good health and CMV-seropositive. CDR3s include the opening cysteine and the closing phenylalanine or tryptophan. D genes are given only for firm matches. Only part of the rows carry a size: once, few, many, or a class if the clone is expanded.

v_call: TRBV7-9; d_call: TRBD1; clone_size: .; j_call: TRBJ2-7; cdr3_nt: TGTTCCAGCAGCCCAAGGGATGGGGGACAGGGGAATTACGAGCAGTACTTC; cdr3_aa: CSSSPRDGGQGNYEQYF
v_call: TRBV7-8; d_call: .; clone_size: .; j_call: TRBJ1-2; cdr3_nt: TGTGCCAGCAGCTTAGTCTCAGGGAACTATGGCTACACCTTC; cdr3_aa: CASSLVSGNYGYTF
v_call: TRBV19; d_call: TRBD1; clone_size: .; j_call: TRBJ1-5; cdr3_nt: TGTGCCAGTAGTACCCGACAGGGGGGTCAGCCCCAGCATTTT; cdr3_aa: CASSTRQGGQPQHF
v_call: TRBV5-4; d_call: .; clone_size: once; j_call: TRBJ2-2; cdr3_nt: TGTGCCAGCAGCTTGGAAGGGAGTCGTACCGGGGAGCTGTTTTTT; cdr3_aa: CASSLEGSRTGELFF
v_call: TRBV18; d_call: TRBD1; clone_size: .; j_call: TRBJ2-3; cdr3_nt: TGTGCCAGCTCACCACCCGACAGGGCGGAGACAGATACGCAGTATTTT; cdr3_aa: CASSPPDRAETDTQYF
v_call: TRBV5-1; d_call: .; clone_size: .; j_call: TRBJ1-1; cdr3_nt: TGCGCCAGCAGCTTGGTACCAGGGGCGAACACTGAAGCTTTCTTT; cdr3_aa: CASSLVPGANTEAFF
v_call: TRBV19; d_call: .; clone_size: .; j_call: TRBJ1-2; cdr3_nt: TGTGCCAGTAGTATAGACAGATACAGGGCTGGTGGCTACACCTTC; cdr3_aa: CASSIDRYRAGGYTF
v_call: TRBV10-3; d_call: TRBD1; clone_size: .; j_call: TRBJ1-1; cdr3_nt: TGCGCCATCAGTGAGTCGAGACAGGGTAACACTGAAGCTTTCTTT; cdr3_aa: CAISESRQGNTEAFF
v_call: TRBV2; d_call: TRBD1; clone_size: .; j_call: TRBJ1-2; cdr3_nt: TGTGCCAGCAGTTGGCCACAGGGGAATGGCTACACCTTC; cdr3_aa: CASSWPQGNGYTF
v_call: TRBV5-6; d_call: .; clone_size: .; j_call: TRBJ1-2; cdr3_nt: TGTGCCAGCAGCTTGTGGGCAGGTGGGCGTATGGCTAACTATGGCTACACCTTC; cdr3_aa: CASSLWAGGRMANYGYTF
v_call: TRBV5-6; d_call: .; clone_size: .; j_call: TRBJ2-5; cdr3_nt: TGTGCCAGCAGCTTGGCAGGTAGACAAGAGACCCAGTACTTC; cdr3_aa: CASSLAGRQETQYF
v_call: TRBV19; d_call: .; clone_size: .; j_call: TRBJ1-3; cdr3_nt: TGTGCCAGTAGTATCACCTACTCTGGAAACACCATATATTTT; cdr3_aa: CASSITYSGNTIYF
v_call: TRBV19; d_call: TRBD2; clone_size: .; j_call: TRBJ2-3; cdr3_nt: TGTGCCAGTAAACTAGCGGGGGGGCCCAGAGCGACAGATACGCAGTATTTT; cdr3_aa: CASKLAGGPRATDTQYF
v_call: TRBV7-3; d_call: TRBD2; clone_size: few; j_call: TRBJ2-7; cdr3_nt: TGTGCCAGCAGCTTAACAGCGGGAGCACCCTACGAGCAGTACTTC; cdr3_aa: CASSLTAGAPYEQYF
v_call: TRBV9; d_call: TRBD1; clone_size: .; j_call: TRBJ2-2; cdr3_nt: TGTGCCAGCAGCGTAGCACAGGGGCTGACCGGGGAGCTGTTTTTT; cdr3_aa: CASSVAQGLTGELFF
v_call: TRBV29-1; d_call: .; clone_size: .; j_call: TRBJ2-5; cdr3_nt: TGCAGCGTCGCGGACACAGGGTTGGAGACCCAGTACTTC; cdr3_aa: CSVADTGLETQYF
v_call: TRBV4-3; d_call: TRBD2; clone_size: .; j_call: TRBJ2-1; cdr3_nt: TGCGCCAGCAGCCAAAGTGGGACTACATACAATGAGCAGTTCTTC; cdr3_aa: CASSQSGTTYNEQFF
v_call: TRBV25-1; d_call: TRBD1; clone_size: .; j_call: TRBJ2-7; cdr3_nt: TGTGCCAGCAGTGGACAGGGGAGTACCTACGAGCAGTACTTC; cdr3_aa: CASSGQGSTYEQYF
v_call: TRBV11-2; d_call: .; clone_size: .; j_call: TRBJ2-1; cdr3_nt: TGTGCCAGCAGCCCCGGACTGAACGTCAATGAGCAGTTCTTC; cdr3_aa: CASSPGLNVNEQFF
v_call: TRBV10-3; d_call: .; clone_size: .; j_call: TRBJ2-7; cdr3_nt: TGTGCCGCCCAGGGGGGCGGGGGGCCTTACGAGCAGTACTTC; cdr3_aa: CAAQGGGGPYEQYF
v_call: TRBV5-4; d_call: TRBD2; clone_size: .; j_call: TRBJ2-7; cdr3_nt: TGTGCCAGCAGCTTGGACCCTGCCATAGCGGGAGGTTGGGGATCAACTGAGCAGTACTTC; cdr3_aa: CASSLDPAIAGGWGSTEQYF
v_call: TRBV9; d_call: .; clone_size: .; j_call: TRBJ2-2; cdr3_nt: TGTGCCAGCAGCCCAGGGGCAGGGATGAACACCGGGGAGCTGTTTTTT; cdr3_aa: CASSPGAGMNTGELFF
v_call: TRBV6-1; d_call: .; clone_size: .; j_call: TRBJ2-1; cdr3_nt: TGTGCCAGCAGTGAAAACCAGGGGTGGTCCTACAATGAGCAGTTCTTC; cdr3_aa: CASSENQGWSYNEQFF
v_call: TRBV9; d_call: .; clone_size: .; j_call: TRBJ1-1; cdr3_nt: TGTGCCAGCAGCGTAGAAGCGAGTTACACTGAAGCTTTCTTT; cdr3_aa: CASSVEASYTEAFF
v_call: TRBV27; d_call: TRBD1; clone_size: few; j_call: TRBJ1-5; cdr3_nt: TGTGCCAGCAGCTTGACAGGGGGCGCGGATCAGCCCCAGCATTTT; cdr3_aa: CASSLTGGADQPQHF
v_call: TRBV2; d_call: TRBD2; clone_size: .; j_call: TRBJ2-7; cdr3_nt: TGTGCCAGCCGGGACTACAACGGCCACGAGCAGTACTTC; cdr3_aa: CASRDYNGHEQYF
v_call: TRBV4-3; d_call: .; clone_size: once; j_call: TRBJ2-2; cdr3_nt: TGCGCCAGCAGCCAAGATGAGGAGGGGGGGACCGGGGAGCTGTTTTTT; cdr3_aa: CASSQDEEGGTGELFF
v_call: TRBV7-9; d_call: TRBD1; clone_size: .; j_call: TRBJ1-1; cdr3_nt: TGTGCCAGCAGACAAACAGGGGGGGACACTGAAGCTTTCTTT; cdr3_aa: CASRQTGGDTEAFF
v_call: TRBV6-4; d_call: TRBD2; clone_size: .; j_call: TRBJ2-1; cdr3_nt: TGTGCCAGCAGTCCCTGGACTAGCGGGAGGTACAATGAGCAGTTCTTC; cdr3_aa: CASSPWTSGRYNEQFF
v_call: TRBV13; d_call: .; clone_size: .; j_call: TRBJ2-7; cdr3_nt: TGTGCCAGCAGCTTAGCTTCCTACGAGCAGTACTTC; cdr3_aa: CASSLASYEQYF
v_call: TRBV18; d_call: TRBD2; clone_size: .; j_call: TRBJ2-3; cdr3_nt: TGTGCCAGCTCACCACCAAGCGGAGCGGGAGTCGGCGATACGCAGTATTTT; cdr3_aa: CASSPPSGAGVGDTQYF
v_call: TRBV9; d_call: TRBD2; clone_size: .; j_call: TRBJ2-3; cdr3_nt: TGTGCCAGCAGCCTTAGGGCTAGCGGGACTAGCACAGATACGCAGTATTTT; cdr3_aa: CASSLRASGTSTDTQYF
v_call: TRBV6-4; d_call: .; clone_size: .; j_call: TRBJ2-3; cdr3_nt: TGTGCCAGCACTAGACAGCGCGGGGGCCAGGCAGATACGCAGTATTTT; cdr3_aa: CASTRQRGGQADTQYF
v_call: TRBV6-5; d_call: TRBD2; clone_size: .; j_call: TRBJ2-7; cdr3_nt: TGTGCCAGCAGTTACGCCCGGAGCGGGACTCGGTCCGAGCAGTACTTC; cdr3_aa: CASSYARSGTRSEQYF
v_call: TRBV12-5; d_call: TRBD2; clone_size: .; j_call: TRBJ2-1; cdr3_nt: TGTGCTAGTGGTTTTAAAGCGGGGCCGGGATACAATGAGCAGTTCTTC; cdr3_aa: CASGFKAGPGYNEQFF
v_call: TRBV7-7; d_call: .; clone_size: .; j_call: TRBJ2-2; cdr3_nt: TGTGCCAGCAGCTTAAACGCAGACACCGGGGAGCTGTTTTTT; cdr3_aa: CASSLNADTGELFF
v_call: TRBV27; d_call: TRBD1; clone_size: .; j_call: TRBJ2-7; cdr3_nt: TGTGCCAGCAGTCGACAGGGCTACGAGCAGTACTTC; cdr3_aa: CASSRQGYEQYF
v_call: TRBV7-3; d_call: TRBD2; clone_size: .; j_call: TRBJ2-7; cdr3_nt: TGTGCCAGCAGCTTACGGTACGGGGGGGCCAGCGAGCAGTACTTC; cdr3_aa: CASSLRYGGASEQYF
v_call: TRBV6-5; d_call: .; clone_size: .; j_call: TRBJ2-5; cdr3_nt: TGTGCCAGCAGTTACTTCTCGGGGGAGGATGTACACTTC; cdr3_aa: CASSYFSGEDVHF
v_call: TRBV6-6; d_call: .; clone_size: .; j_call: TRBJ2-1; cdr3_nt: TGTGCCAGCACCATCCAACAGGGAGCAGGGGATGAGCAGTTCTTC; cdr3_aa: CASTIQQGAGDEQFF
v_call: TRBV5-1; d_call: .; clone_size: many; j_call: TRBJ1-2; cdr3_nt: TGCGCCAGCAGATTAGGGGGTCAGTCTAACCTAGCTAACTATGGCTACACCTTC; cdr3_aa: CASRLGGQSNLANYGYTF
v_call: TRBV30; d_call: TRBD1; clone_size: .; j_call: TRBJ2-5; cdr3_nt: TGTGCCTGGAGTGTTAGGACAGGGGAAGAGACCCAGTACTTC; cdr3_aa: CAWSVRTGEETQYF
v_call: TRBV9; d_call: .; clone_size: .; j_call: TRBJ1-1; cdr3_nt: TGTGCCAGCAGCCCAGGTGGGGAGAGGGCTGAAGCTTTCTTT; cdr3_aa: CASSPGGERAEAFF
v_call: TRBV30; d_call: TRBD1; clone_size: .; j_call: TRBJ1-2; cdr3_nt: TGTGCCTGGAGGGCACAGGACAGGTTCTATGGCTACACCTTC; cdr3_aa: CAWRAQDRFYGYTF
v_call: TRBV7-9; d_call: TRBD2; clone_size: .; j_call: TRBJ2-3; cdr3_nt: TGTGCCAGCAGCCCCAGACTAGCGAATACAGATACGCAGTATTTT; cdr3_aa: CASSPRLANTDTQYF
v_call: TRBV11-2; d_call: .; clone_size: .; j_call: TRBJ2-3; cdr3_nt: TGTGCCAGCAGCATCCAGGGGGGAGCAGATACGCAGTATTTT; cdr3_aa: CASSIQGGADTQYF
v_call: TRBV4-1; d_call: .; clone_size: .; j_call: TRBJ2-3; cdr3_nt: TGCGCCAGCAGCCAAGAGATCGGGGATACGCAGTATTTT; cdr3_aa: CASSQEIGDTQYF
v_call: TRBV29-1; d_call: TRBD1; clone_size: .; j_call: TRBJ2-7; cdr3_nt: TGCAGCGCCCTGGCCGACAGGGGGCCCGACGAGCAGTACTTC; cdr3_aa: CSALADRGPDEQYF
v_call: TRBV28; d_call: TRBD1; clone_size: .; j_call: TRBJ1-5; cdr3_nt: TGTGCCAGCAGAGCCGGGACAGGGAGCAATCAGCCCCAGCATTTT; cdr3_aa: CASRAGTGSNQPQHF
v_call: TRBV7-8; d_call: .; clone_size: .; j_call: TRBJ1-1; cdr3_nt: TGTGCCAGCAGCCCTGGGAGGAACACTGAAGCTTTCTTT; cdr3_aa: CASSPGRNTEAFF
v_call: TRBV7-2; d_call: .; clone_size: .; j_call: TRBJ1-5; cdr3_nt: TGTGCCAGCAGCTTAGATGGAGCTAGCAATCAGCCCCAGCATTTT; cdr3_aa: CASSLDGASNQPQHF